Listed below are T cell receptor beta chains from one sample, sequenced in a study of blood T cells in healthy people across ages. Each CDR3 protein gets one entry after TCRdb re-called the 5' RACE reads with MiXCR. The sample holds just under 750,000 distinct CDR3 sequences, about 24% seen once. The specimen sequenced was blood. The receptors derive from a man in his 70s in good health. The CDR3 runs from the conserved cysteine through the conserved F or W. D genes are given only for firm matches. Size tells how often a clone was seen (once, few, many) or the class of an expanded clone, and some rows leave it out.

NA,NA,TRBJ2-3,TRBV29-1,CSGRGWSSTDTQYF,TGCAGCGGCCGAGGGTGGAGCAGCACAGATACGCAGTATTTT
TRBD1,NA,TRBJ1-2,TRBV3-1,CASSQGFSPTGVYGHTF,TGTGCCAGCAGCCAAGGTTTCAGTCCGACAGGGGTCTATGGCCATACCTTC
NA,NA,TRBJ1-2,TRBV20-1,CSARDRGTYNMGYGYTF,TGCAGTGCTAGAGATCGGGGCACGTATAACATGGGCTATGGCTACACCTTC
TRBD1,NA,TRBJ1-1,TRBV20-1,CSAHRGTEAFF,TGCAGTGCCCACAGGGGCACTGAAGCTTTCTTT
NA,NA,TRBJ2-3,TRBV4-1,CASSQESRPVDTQYF,TGCGCCAGCAGCCAAGAGAGTCGACCCGTGGATACGCAGTATTTT
NA,NA,TRBJ2-1,TRBV28,CASSDRNLLGDEQFF,TGTGCCAGCAGTGACAGGAACCTCCTCGGGGATGAGCAGTTCTTC
NA,few,TRBJ1-2,TRBV20-1,CSAQSQEAGYGYTF,TGCAGTGCTCAATCACAGGAGGCCGGCTATGGCTACACCTTC
NA,NA,TRBJ2-2,TRBV6-2/TRBV6-3,CASSYRGYTGGLFF,TGTGCCAGCAGTTACCGCGGATACACCGGGGGGCTGTTTTTT
TRBD1,NA,TRBJ2-1,TRBV6-5,CASSLPPTGGKGYNEQFF,TGTGCCAGCAGTCTACCCCCCACAGGGGGCAAGGGGTACAATGAGCAGTTCTTC
TRBD1,NA,TRBJ2-5,TRBV18,CASSWTGVKETQYF,TGTGCCAGCTCATGGACAGGGGTAAAAGAGACTCAGTACTTC
NA,NA,TRBJ2-3,TRBV5-1,CASSHPRAADTQYF,TGCGCCAGCAGCCACCCCCGGGCGGCCGATACGCAGTATTTT
TRBD1,many,TRBJ2-1,TRBV12-3/TRBV12-4,CASSLLGQNNEQFF,TGTGCCAGCAGTTTATTGGGACAGAACAATGAGCAGTTCTTC
NA,NA,TRBJ2-1,TRBV6-6,CASSYDPNNEQFF,TGTGCCAGCAGTTACGACCCTAACAATGAGCAGTTCTTC
NA,few,TRBJ1-1,TRBV7-2,CASSPKRGGESEAFF,TGTGCCAGCAGCCCAAAGAGGGGGGGAGAATCTGAAGCTTTCTTT
NA,NA,TRBJ2-1,TRBV12-3/TRBV12-4,CASSRVHDNEQFF,TGTGCCAGCAGCAGAGTCCATGACAATGAGCAGTTCTTC